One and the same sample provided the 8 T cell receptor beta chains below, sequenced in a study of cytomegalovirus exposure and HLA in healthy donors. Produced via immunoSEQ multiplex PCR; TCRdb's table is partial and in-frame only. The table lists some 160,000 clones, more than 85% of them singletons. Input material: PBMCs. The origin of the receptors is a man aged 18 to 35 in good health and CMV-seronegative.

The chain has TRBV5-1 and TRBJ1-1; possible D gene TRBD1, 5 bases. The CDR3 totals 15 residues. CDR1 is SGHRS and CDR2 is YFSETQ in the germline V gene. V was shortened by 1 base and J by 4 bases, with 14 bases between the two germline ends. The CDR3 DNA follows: TGCGCCAGCAGCTTGAAGCAGGGTGGTATCACTGAAGCTTTCTTT. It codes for CASSLKQGGITEAFF.

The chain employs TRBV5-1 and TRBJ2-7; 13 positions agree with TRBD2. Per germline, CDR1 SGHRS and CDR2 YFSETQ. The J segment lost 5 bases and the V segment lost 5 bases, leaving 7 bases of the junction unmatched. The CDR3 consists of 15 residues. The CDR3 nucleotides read TGCGCCAGCAGGGCCACTAGCGGGGGGGCCCACGAGCAGTACTTC. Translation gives CASRATSGGAHEQYF.

This CDR3 reads CASRPDRDKGNTIYF. The CDR3 bases are TGTGCCAGCAGACCCGACAGGGATAAGGGAAACACCATATATTTT. This rearrangement joins TRBV6-5 to TRBJ1-3; 7 positions agree with TRBD1. The V segment lost 6 bases and the J segment 4 bases; nucleotides outside the gene matches: 9. The CDR3 is made up of 15 amino acids. Looked up from germline, CDR1 is MNHEY and CDR2 is SVGAGI.

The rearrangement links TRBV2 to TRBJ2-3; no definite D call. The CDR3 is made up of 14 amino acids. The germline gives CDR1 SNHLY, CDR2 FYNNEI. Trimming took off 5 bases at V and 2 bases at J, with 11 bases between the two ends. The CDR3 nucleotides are TGTGCCAGCAGTCGCCAGGTGGTCACAGATACGCAGTATTTT. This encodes CASSRQVVTDTQYF.

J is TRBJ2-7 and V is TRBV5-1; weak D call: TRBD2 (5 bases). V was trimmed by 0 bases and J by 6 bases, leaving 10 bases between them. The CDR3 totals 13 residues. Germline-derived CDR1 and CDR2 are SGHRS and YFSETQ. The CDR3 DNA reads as TGCGCCAGCAGCTTGGAGCTGGGGAGCGAGCAGTACGTC. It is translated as CASSLELGSEQYV.

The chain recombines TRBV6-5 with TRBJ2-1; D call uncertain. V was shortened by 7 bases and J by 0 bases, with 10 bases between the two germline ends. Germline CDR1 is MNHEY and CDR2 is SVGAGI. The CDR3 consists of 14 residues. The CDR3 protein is CASTPESSYNEQFF. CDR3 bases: TGTGCCAGCACCCCGGAGAGCTCCTACAATGAGCAGTTCTTC.

Here the CDR3 reads CASPPGTSSGVETQYF. The CDR3 DNA reads TGTGCCAGCCCCCCTGGGACTAGCTCCGGGGTAGAGACCCAGTACTTC. The chain employs TRBV7-9 and TRBJ2-5; 9 positions match TRBD2. The germline gives CDR1 SEHNR, CDR2 FQNEAQ (reference sequence). The CDR3 runs to 16 residues. Trimming removed 8 bases from V and 4 bases from J; junction bases left unmatched: 14. Drawing the rest from reference TRBV7-9 and TRBJ2-5, the complete variable domain is DTGVSQNPRHKITKRGQNVTFRCDPISEHNRLYWYRQTLGQGPEFLTYFQNEAQLEKSRLLSDRFSAERPKGSFSTLEIQRTEQGDSAMYLCASPPGTSSGVETQYFGPGTRLLVL.

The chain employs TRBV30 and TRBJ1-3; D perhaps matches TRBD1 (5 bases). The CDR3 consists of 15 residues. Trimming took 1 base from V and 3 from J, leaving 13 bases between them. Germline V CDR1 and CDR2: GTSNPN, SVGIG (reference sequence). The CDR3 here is CAWSEGQGSGNTIYF. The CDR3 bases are TGTGCCTGGAGTGAAGGGCAGGGAAGTGGAAACACCATATATTTT.